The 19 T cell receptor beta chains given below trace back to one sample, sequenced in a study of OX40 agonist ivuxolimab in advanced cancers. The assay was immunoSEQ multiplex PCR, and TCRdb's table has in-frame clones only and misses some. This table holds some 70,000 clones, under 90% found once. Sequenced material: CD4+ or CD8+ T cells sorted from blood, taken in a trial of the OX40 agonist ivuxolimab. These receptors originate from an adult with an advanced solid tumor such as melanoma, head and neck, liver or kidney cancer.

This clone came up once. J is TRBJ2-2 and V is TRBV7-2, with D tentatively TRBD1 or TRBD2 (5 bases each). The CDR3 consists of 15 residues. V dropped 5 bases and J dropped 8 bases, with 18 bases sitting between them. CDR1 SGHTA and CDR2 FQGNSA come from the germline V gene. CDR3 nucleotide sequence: TGTGCCAGCAGCCCGAGGGACCGATCACCTGGGGAGCTGTTTTTT. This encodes CASSPRDRSPGELFF.

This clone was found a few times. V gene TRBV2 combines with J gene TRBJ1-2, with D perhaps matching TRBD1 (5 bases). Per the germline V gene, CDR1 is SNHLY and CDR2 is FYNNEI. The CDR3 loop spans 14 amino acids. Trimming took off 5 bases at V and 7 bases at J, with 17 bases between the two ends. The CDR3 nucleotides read TGTGCCAGCAGTAATGCCGGGACTTTGGGTGGCTACACCTTC. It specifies CASSNAGTLGGYTF.

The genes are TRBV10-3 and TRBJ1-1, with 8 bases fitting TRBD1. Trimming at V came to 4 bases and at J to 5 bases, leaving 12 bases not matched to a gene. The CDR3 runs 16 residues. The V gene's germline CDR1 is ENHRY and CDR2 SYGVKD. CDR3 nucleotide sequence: TGTGCCATCAGTGGTCCCGTCAGGGGGCTAGGGACTGAAGCTTTCTTT. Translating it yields CAISGPVRGLGTEAFF.

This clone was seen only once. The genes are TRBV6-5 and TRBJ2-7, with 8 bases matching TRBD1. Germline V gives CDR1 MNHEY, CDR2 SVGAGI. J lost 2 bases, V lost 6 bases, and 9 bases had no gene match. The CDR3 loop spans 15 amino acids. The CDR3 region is CASRSGQGPTYEQYF. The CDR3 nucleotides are TGTGCCAGCAGATCCGGACAGGGACCTACCTACGAGCAGTACTTC.

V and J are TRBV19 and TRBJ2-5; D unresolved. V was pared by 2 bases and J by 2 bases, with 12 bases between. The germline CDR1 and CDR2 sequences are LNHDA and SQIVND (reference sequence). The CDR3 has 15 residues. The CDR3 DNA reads TGTGCCAGTAGTATACACCGGGCAGGTCAAGAGACCCAGTACTTC. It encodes CASSIHRAGQETQYF.

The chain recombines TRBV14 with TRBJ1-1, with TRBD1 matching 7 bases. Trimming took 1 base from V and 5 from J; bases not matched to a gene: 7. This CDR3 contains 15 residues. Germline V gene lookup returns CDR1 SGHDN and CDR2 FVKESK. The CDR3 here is CASSQVKGARTEAFF. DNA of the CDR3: TGTGCCAGCAGCCAAGTGAAGGGGGCAAGGACTGAAGCTTTCTTT.

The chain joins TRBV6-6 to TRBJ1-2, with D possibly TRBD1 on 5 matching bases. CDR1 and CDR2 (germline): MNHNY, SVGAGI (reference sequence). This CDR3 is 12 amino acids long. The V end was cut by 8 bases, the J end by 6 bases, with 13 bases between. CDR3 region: CASGTGTHGYTF. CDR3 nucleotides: TGTGCCAGCGGAACAGGAACCCATGGCTACACCTTC.

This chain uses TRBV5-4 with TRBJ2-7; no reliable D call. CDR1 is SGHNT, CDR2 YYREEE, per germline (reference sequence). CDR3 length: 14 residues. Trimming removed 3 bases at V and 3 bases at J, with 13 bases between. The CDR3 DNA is TGTGCCAGCAGCTATGGGGATATAGACTACGAGCAGTACTTC. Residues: CASSYGDIDYEQYF.

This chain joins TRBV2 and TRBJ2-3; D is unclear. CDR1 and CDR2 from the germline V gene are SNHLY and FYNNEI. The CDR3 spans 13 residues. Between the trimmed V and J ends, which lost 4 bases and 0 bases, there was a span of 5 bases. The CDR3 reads CASSVGSTDTQYF. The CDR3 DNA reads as TGTGCCAGCAGTGTCGGGAGCACAGATACGCAGTATTTT. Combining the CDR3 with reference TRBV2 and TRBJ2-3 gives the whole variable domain EPEVTQTPSHQVTQMGQEVILRCVPISNHLYFYWYRQILGQKVEFLVSFYNNEISEKSEIFDDQFSVERPDGSNFTLKIRSTKLEDSAMYFCASSVGSTDTQYFGPGTRLTVL.

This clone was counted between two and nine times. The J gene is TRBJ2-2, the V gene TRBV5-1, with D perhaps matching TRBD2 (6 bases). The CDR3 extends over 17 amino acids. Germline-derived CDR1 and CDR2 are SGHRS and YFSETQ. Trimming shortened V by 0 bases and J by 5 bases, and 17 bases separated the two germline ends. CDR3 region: CASSLEGGMVVTGELFF. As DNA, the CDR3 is TGCGCCAGCAGCTTGGAAGGAGGGATGGTCGTGACCGGGGAGCTGTTTTTT.

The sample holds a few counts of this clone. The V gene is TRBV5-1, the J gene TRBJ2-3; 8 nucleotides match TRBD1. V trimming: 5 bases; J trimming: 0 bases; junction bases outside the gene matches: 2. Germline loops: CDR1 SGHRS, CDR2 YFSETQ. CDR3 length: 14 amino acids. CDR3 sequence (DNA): TGCGCCAGCAGACGGACAGGGAGCACAGATACGCAGTATTTT. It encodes CASRRTGSTDTQYF.

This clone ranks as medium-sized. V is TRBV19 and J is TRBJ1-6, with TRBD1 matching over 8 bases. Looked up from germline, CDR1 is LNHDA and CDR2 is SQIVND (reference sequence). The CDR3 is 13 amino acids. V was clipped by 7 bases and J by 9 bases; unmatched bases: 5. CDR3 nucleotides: TGTGCCAGTAACGGACAGGGTAGTTCACCCCTCCACTTT. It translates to CASNGQGSSPLHF.

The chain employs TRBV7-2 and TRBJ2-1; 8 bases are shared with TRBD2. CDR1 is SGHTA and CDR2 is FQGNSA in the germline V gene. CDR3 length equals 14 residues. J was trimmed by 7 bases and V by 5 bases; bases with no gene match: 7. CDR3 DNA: TGTGCCAGCAGCCCGGGACTAGGTCTGAATGAGCAGTTCTTC. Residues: CASSPGLGLNEQFF.

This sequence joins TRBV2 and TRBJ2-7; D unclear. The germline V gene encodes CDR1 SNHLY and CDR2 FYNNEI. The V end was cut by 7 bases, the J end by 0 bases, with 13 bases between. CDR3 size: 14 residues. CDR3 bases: TGTGCCAGCATTCTCAAGCCTAGCTCCTACGAGCAGTACTTC. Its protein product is CASILKPSSYEQYF.

CDR3 DNA sequence: TGTGCCAGCAGCCAACCCGCGGACAGGGGGCAGTACTTC. Encoded protein: CASSQPADRGQYF. This sequence joins TRBV5-6 and TRBJ2-5, with 10 bases identical to TRBD1. The CDR3 length is 13 residues. Trimming removed 4 bases from V and 11 bases from J; junction bases left unmatched: 8. The germline V gene encodes CDR1 SGHDT and CDR2 YYEEEE. Full variable domain (outside the CDR3, taken from reference TRBV5-6 and TRBJ2-5): DAGVTQSPTHLIKTRGQQVTLRCSPKSGHDTVSWYQQALGQGPQFIFQYYEEEERQRGNFPDRFSGHQFPNYSSELNVNALLLGDSALYLCASSQPADRGQYFGPGTRLLVL.

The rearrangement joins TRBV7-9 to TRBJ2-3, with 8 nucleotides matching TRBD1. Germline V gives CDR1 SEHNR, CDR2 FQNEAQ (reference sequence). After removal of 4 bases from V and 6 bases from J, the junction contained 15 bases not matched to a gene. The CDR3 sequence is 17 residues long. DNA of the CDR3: TGTGCCAGCAGCTCTTATTTTCAGGGGGCAGCCCGGGATACGCAGTATTTT. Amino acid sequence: CASSSYFQGAARDTQYF.

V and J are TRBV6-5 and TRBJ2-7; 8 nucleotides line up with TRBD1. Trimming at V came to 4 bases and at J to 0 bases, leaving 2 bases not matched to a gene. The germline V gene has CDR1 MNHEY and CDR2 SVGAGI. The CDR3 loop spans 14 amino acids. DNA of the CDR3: TGTGCCAGCAGTTTGGGACAGGTCTCCTACGAGCAGTACTTC. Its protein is CASSLGQVSYEQYF.

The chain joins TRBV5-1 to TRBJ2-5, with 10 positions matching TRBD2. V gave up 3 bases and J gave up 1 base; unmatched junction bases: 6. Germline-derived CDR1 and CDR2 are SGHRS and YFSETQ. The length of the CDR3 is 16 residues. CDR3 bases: TGCGCCAGCAGCTGGAATATAGCGGGGGGCCAAGAGACCCAGTACTTC. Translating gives CASSWNIAGGQETQYF.

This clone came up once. CDR3 sequence (DNA): TGTGCCAGCAGCCGTCCCGGGATACGGTGGGAGCAGTACTTC. This gives the protein CASSRPGIRWEQYF. The V and J genes are TRBV7-2 and TRBJ2-7; maybe TRBD2 (5 bases). Trimming stripped 5 bases from V and 7 bases from J, with 18 bases between. CDR3 length equals 14 residues. Germline V gene data show CDR1 as SGHTA and CDR2 as FQGNSA.